This T cell receptor beta chain was identified during a study of post-analysis software for immune sequencing data. Whole-study findings and limits: In patients, a few TRBV segments were more frequent than in controls, with TRBV5-6, TRBV5-1 and TRBV20-1 among them.

V lost 0 bases, J lost 2 bases, and 5 bases lay in between. Per the germline V gene, CDR1 is ENHRY and CDR2 is SYGVKD. The CDR3 consists of 13 residues. The TCR beta cDNA libraries contained unique molecular identifiers. TCRdb used MiXCR to reprocess the PCR reads, holding one entry per CDR3 protein. The sample lists around 710,000 distinct CDR3 sequences, just over 45% occurring once. As regards this clonotype: Its antigen is not known.

The V gene is TRBV10-3, the J gene TRBJ2-7; D is possibly TRBD2 (5 bases). The TCR sequence derives from a girl aged 5-17 years with multiple sclerosis. The sequenced sample consisted of blood. The DNA of the CDR3 is TGTGCCATCAGTGAGTCTAGCGCCTACGAGCAGTACTTC. It yields the protein CAISESSAYEQYF.